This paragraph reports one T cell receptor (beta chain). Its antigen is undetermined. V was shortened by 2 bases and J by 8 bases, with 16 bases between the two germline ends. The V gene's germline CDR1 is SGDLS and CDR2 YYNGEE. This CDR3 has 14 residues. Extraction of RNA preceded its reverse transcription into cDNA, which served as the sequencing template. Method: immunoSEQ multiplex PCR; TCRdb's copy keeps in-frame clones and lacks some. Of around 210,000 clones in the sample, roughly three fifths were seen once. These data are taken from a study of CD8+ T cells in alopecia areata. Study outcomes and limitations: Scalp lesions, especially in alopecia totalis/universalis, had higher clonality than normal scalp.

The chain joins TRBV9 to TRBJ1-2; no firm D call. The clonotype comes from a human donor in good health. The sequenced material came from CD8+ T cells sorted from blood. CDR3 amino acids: CASSVGQAGKGYTF. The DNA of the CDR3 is TGTGCCAGCAGCGTTGGGCAAGCGGGCAAAGGCTACACCTTC.